This T cell receptor beta chain appears in the sequencing data of a study of blood T cell repertoires in COVID-19. The overall study: Samples of COVID-19 (acute and convalescent) were obtained from the United States, Italy and Spain.

Germline-derived CDR1 and CDR2 are MDHEN and SYDVKM. Trimming shortened V by 8 bases and J by 3 bases, and 14 bases separated the two germline ends. The CDR3 consists of 14 residues. Authors' data handling: Reference gene primer amplification gave estimated nucleated cell counts. Repertoires were generated with immunoSEQ multiplex PCR, while TCRdb's copy carries only in-frame clones and drops some. The DNA gave D and trimming, while V, J and clone size come from that table. The sample contains 110,000 or so clones, more than 80% of which appear only once. This clonotype was obtained from a human donor in a cohort sampled during active COVID-19. The sequencing input was peripheral blood. The V gene is TRBV28, the J gene TRBJ1-3; D perhaps matches TRBD1 (5 bases). CDR3 protein: CASGADLFGNTIYF. CDR3 bases: TGTGCCAGCGGGGCGGACCTGTTTGGAAACACCATATATTTT.